This is a list of T cell receptor beta chains from one sample in a study of T cell responses to AZD1222 COVID-19 vaccine. The table came from immunoSEQ multiplex PCR; TCRdb's copy has only in-frame clones and leaves some out. The table has 120,000 or so clones, 70% to 90% seen once. The sample in question was peripheral blood, obtained on day 0 of AZD1222 vaccination. The receptors come from an adult in good health. The CDR3 runs from the conserved cysteine through the conserved F or W. A D gene is named only where the DNA matches it firmly. Size values are once, few and many counts, or a class for expanded clones, and some rows have none.

size,J,V,D,DNA,CDR3
-,TRBJ2-5,TRBV9,TRBD1,TGTGCCAGCAGCTCATGGGACAGGGCGACTCGAGAGACCCAGTACTTC,CASSSWDRATRETQYF
-,TRBJ2-1,TRBV11-2,-,TGTGCCAGCAGGGTAACCCGGACAGACAATGAGCAGTTCTTC,CASRVTRTDNEQFF
-,TRBJ1-1,TRBV5-1,-,TGCGCCAGCAGCTTGCCCACCACGAACACTGAAGCTTTCTTT,CASSLPTTNTEAFF
-,TRBJ1-2,TRBV5-1,-,TGCGCCAGCAGCTTGCTCGAGGGGCAGGGAATCGACTACACCTTC,CASSLLEGQGIDYTF
-,TRBJ2-3,TRBV6-1,TRBD1,TGTGCCAGCAGTGAAGCGCTTCAGGGGGCAGATACGCAGTATTTT,CASSEALQGADTQYF
once,TRBJ1-2,TRBV24-1,-,TGTGCCACCAGTGATTTGGGGGAGACAGGCTACACCTTC,CATSDLGETGYTF
-,TRBJ2-3,TRBV29-1,-,TGCAGCGTTGACACCCGGACAGATACGCAGTATTTT,CSVDTRTDTQYF
-,TRBJ2-1,TRBV9,TRBD1,TGTGCCAGCAGCGTCAGGGGGCGCTACAATGAGCAGTTCTTC,CASSVRGRYNEQFF
-,TRBJ2-7,TRBV28,-,TGTGCCAGCAGAGAAGCGGCTCCCAGAGCCTACGAGCAGTACTTC,CASREAAPRAYEQYF
few,TRBJ1-2,TRBV12-3/TRBV12-4,-,TGTGCCAGCAGTTTAGGGAACTATGGCTACACCTTC,CASSLGNYGYTF
-,TRBJ2-2,TRBV18,-,TGTGCCAGCTCACCACCAGGACAGCTCCTTAGCGGCACCGGGGAGCTGTTTTTT,CASSPPGQLLSGTGELFF
-,TRBJ2-3,TRBV5-8,-,TGTGCCAGCAGCTTTTTAGGACAGACCACAGATACGCAGTATTTT,CASSFLGQTTDTQYF
-,TRBJ2-2,TRBV5-1,-,TGCGCCAGCAGCTTGGGAGGAATAACGGTGCACACCGGGGAGCTGTTTTTT,CASSLGGITVHTGELFF
-,TRBJ2-1,TRBV5-1,TRBD2,TGCGCCAGCAGCTTGGAGGCTAGCGGGAGCGGGACCTACAATGAGCAGTTCTTC,CASSLEASGSGTYNEQFF
once,TRBJ2-2,TRBV6-5,-,TGTGCCAGTACGAAGAACACCGGGGAGCTGTTTTTT,CASTKNTGELFF
-,TRBJ2-1,TRBV3-1/TRBV3-2,-,TGTGCCAGCAGCCGCCTGCAGGACAATGAGCAGTTCTTC,CASSRLQDNEQFF
-,TRBJ2-5,TRBV28,TRBD2,TGTGCCAGCAACCCCGGGCTAGCGGGGGGAGAGACCCAGTACTTC,CASNPGLAGGETQYF
-,TRBJ1-1,TRBV5-8,TRBD1,TGTGCCAGCAGCTGGATCCGGGACAGGGGTCCTCGAGCTGAAGCTTTCTTT,CASSWIRDRGPRAEAFF
-,TRBJ2-2,TRBV19,-,TGTGCCAGTAGCGGTAGGGGGTATCGCTACGTTTCGAACACCGGGGAGCTGTTTTTT,CASSGRGYRYVSNTGELFF
-,TRBJ2-7,TRBV2,-,TGTGCCAGCAGTCGGGACCCCTCCTACGAGCAGTACTTC,CASSRDPSYEQYF
-,TRBJ2-7,TRBV27,-,TGTGCCAGCAGTTTATGGGGGAGTGGAAACGAGCAGTACTTC,CASSLWGSGNEQYF
-,TRBJ1-1,TRBV27,-,TGTGCCAGCGGTCCCATCGGGGACACTGAAGCTTTCTTT,CASGPIGDTEAFF
-,TRBJ2-2,TRBV11-2,-,TGTGCCAGCAGCCCAAACGCGAACACCGGGGAGCTGTTTTTT,CASSPNANTGELFF
few,TRBJ1-5,TRBV27,-,TGTGCCAGCAGTTTATCTGCTGGGAATCAGCCCCAGCATTTT,CASSLSAGNQPQHF
-,TRBJ1-6,TRBV7-8,-,TGTGCCAGCAGCCCGCCGACATCGAGGGATTCACCCCTCCACTTT,CASSPPTSRDSPLHF
-,TRBJ2-1,TRBV6-5,-,TGTGCCAGCAGTCTACAGGGAGTCTCCTACAATGAGCAGTTCTTC,CASSLQGVSYNEQFF
-,TRBJ2-3,TRBV2,-,TGTGCCAGCAGTGAAGCGAAACCGGGACTTCTCACAGATACGCAGTATTTT,CASSEAKPGLLTDTQYF
-,TRBJ2-3,TRBV28,-,TGTGCCAGCAGTCCCGCCCGAGACAGCAACACAGATACGCAGTATTTT,CASSPARDSNTDTQYF
few,TRBJ1-1,TRBV13,TRBD1,TGTGCCAGCAGCTCATTAGGGGGACAGGGAAACACTGAAGCTTTCTTT,CASSSLGGQGNTEAFF
once,TRBJ2-3,TRBV12-3/TRBV12-4,-,TGTGCCAGCAGTTTAGTCGCAGATACGCAGTATTTT,CASSLVADTQYF
few,TRBJ2-7,TRBV4-1,-,TGCGCCAGCAGCCAAGGCCGGGGGCAGACCTACGAGCAGTACTTC,CASSQGRGQTYEQYF
-,TRBJ1-2,TRBV7-9,-,TGTGCCAGCAGATCTCAGAAAGGCTACACCTTC,CASRSQKGYTF
-,TRBJ1-4,TRBV28,TRBD1,TGTGCCAGCAGTTTGGGGCAGGGGGATTTCGGTGAAAAACTGTTTTTT,CASSLGQGDFGEKLFF
-,TRBJ2-7,TRBV5-8,TRBD1,TGTGCCAGCAGCATCCGGACAGGGGCCTACGAGCAGTACTTC,CASSIRTGAYEQYF
-,TRBJ1-2,TRBV3-1/TRBV3-2,-,TGTGCCAGCAGCCAGGAGGACAGCAACTATGGCTACACCTTC,CASSQEDSNYGYTF
-,TRBJ2-3,TRBV9,-,TGTGCCAGCAGCAGAAGTCTAGCAACCTCCTCTATCACAGATACGCAGTATTTT,CASSRSLATSSITDTQYF
-,TRBJ2-1,TRBV7-2,-,TGTGCCAGCAGCTCCTGTGCCAGGTGCGGGCTCGCTTACAATGAGCAGTTCTTC,CASSSCARCGLAYNEQFF
once,TRBJ2-3,TRBV7-3,TRBD2,TGTGCCAGCAGCCGTGGACTAGCGGGGCCGAGGACAGATACGCAGTATTTT,CASSRGLAGPRTDTQYF
once,TRBJ2-6,TRBV28,-,TGTGCCAGCAGTTTAAGGAATGGGGCCAACGTCCTGACTTTC,CASSLRNGANVLTF
-,TRBJ2-2,TRBV6-1,TRBD1,TGTGCCAGCAGTGATGGGAACAGGGGATTGAACGGGGAGCTGTTTTTT,CASSDGNRGLNGELFF
-,TRBJ1-1,TRBV27,TRBD1,TGTGCCAGCAGCCAGGGGGGGGCGACTGAAGCTTTCTTT,CASSQGGATEAFF
-,TRBJ2-5,TRBV5-4,-,TGTGCCAGCAGCTTGGGTCAGGACCAAGAGACCCAGTACTTC,CASSLGQDQETQYF
-,TRBJ1-2,TRBV5-8,-,TGTGCCAGCAGCTCACGAGACCTCTATGGCTACACCTTC,CASSSRDLYGYTF
-,TRBJ1-2,TRBV7-9,-,TGTGCCAGCAGCTTATTAGAGGCCCTTAACTATGGCTACACCTTC,CASSLLEALNYGYTF
-,TRBJ2-3,TRBV7-3,-,TGTGCCAGCACCAGGGAGGGCACAGATACGCAGTATTTT,CASTREGTDTQYF
once,TRBJ1-1,TRBV7-9,-,TGTGCCAGCAGCTTAGCCGCACAGGGTAACACTGAAGCTTTCTTT,CASSLAAQGNTEAFF
once,TRBJ2-7,TRBV12-3/TRBV12-4,TRBD2,TGTGCCAGCAGTAACCTCGGGGGGGACGAGCAGTACTTC,CASSNLGGDEQYF
-,TRBJ2-7,TRBV3-1/TRBV3-2,-,TGTGCCAGCAGCCAGAGGAAGAGCCCCTACGAGCAGTACTTC,CASSQRKSPYEQYF
-,TRBJ2-7,TRBV10-3,TRBD2,TGTGCCATCAAAGAAAGGACTAGCGAGTACGAGCAGTACTTC,CAIKERTSEYEQYF
-,TRBJ2-2,TRBV4-1,-,TGCGCCAGCAGCTGGAATACGAACACCGGGGAGCTGTTTTTT,CASSWNTNTGELFF
-,TRBJ1-1,TRBV29-1,-,TGCAGCGTTGCAGTAGGGGCGGGTACTGAAGCTTTCTTT,CSVAVGAGTEAFF
-,TRBJ2-7,TRBV5-4,-,TGTGCCAGCAGCTTGGAGGTGGACCACGAGCAGTACTTC,CASSLEVDHEQYF
-,TRBJ2-2,TRBV10-3,-,TGTGCCATCAGTGAGTCGAGTCGAGTGACCTATGGGTTAAACACCGGGGAGCTGTTTTTT,CAISESSRVTYGLNTGELFF